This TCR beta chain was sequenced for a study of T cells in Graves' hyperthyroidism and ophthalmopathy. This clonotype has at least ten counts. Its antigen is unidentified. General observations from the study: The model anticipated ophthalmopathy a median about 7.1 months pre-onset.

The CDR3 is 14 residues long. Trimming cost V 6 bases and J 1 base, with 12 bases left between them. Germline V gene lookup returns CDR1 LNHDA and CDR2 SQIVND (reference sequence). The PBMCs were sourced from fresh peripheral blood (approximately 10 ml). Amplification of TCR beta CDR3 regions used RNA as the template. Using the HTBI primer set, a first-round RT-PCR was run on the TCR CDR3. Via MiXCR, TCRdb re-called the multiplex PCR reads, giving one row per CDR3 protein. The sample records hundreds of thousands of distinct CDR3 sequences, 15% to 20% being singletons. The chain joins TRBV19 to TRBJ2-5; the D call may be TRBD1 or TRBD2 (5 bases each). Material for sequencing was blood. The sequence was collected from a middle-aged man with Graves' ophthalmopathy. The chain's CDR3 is CASSLRGFQETQYF. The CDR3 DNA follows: TGTGCCAGTAGCCTCCGGGGCTTCCAAGAGACCCAGTACTTC.